Below are 23 T cell receptor beta chains sequenced from a single sample in a study of CXCR3-negative and CXCR3-positive naive CD8 T cells. UMI-labeled 5' RACE TRB cDNA libraries were prepared from the cells. TCRdb reworked the 5' RACE reads into one entry per CDR3 protein, no DNA. Its table records tens of thousands of distinct CDR3 sequences. Material: memory CD8+ T cells from blood. The receptors derive from a human donor in good health. Some clones in this sample may be carry-over from other donors' samples.

The J gene is TRBJ1-1, the V gene TRBV28. This CDR3 spans 13 amino acids. CDR1 and CDR2 from the germline V gene are MDHEN and SYDVKM. CDR3 amino acids: CASSFRTLSEAFF.

The rearrangement links TRBV15 to TRBJ2-3. The germline gives CDR1 LNHNV, CDR2 YYDKDF (reference sequence). This CDR3 spans 14 amino acids. CDR3 residues: CATSSGGSTDTQYF.

The V and J genes are TRBV29-1 and TRBJ1-3. There are 14 residues in the CDR3. Germline V CDR1 and CDR2: SQVTM, ANQGSEA. This CDR3 is CSVDERVSGNTIYF. Full variable domain (rest looked up from reference TRBV29-1 and TRBJ1-3): SAVISQKPSRDICQRGTSLTIQCQVDSQVTMMFWYRQQPGQSLTLIATANQGSEATYESGFVIDKFPISRPNLTFSTLTVSNMSPEDSSIYLCSVDERVSGNTIYFGEGSWLTVV.

J is TRBJ2-7 and V is TRBV19; no DNA is available, so the TRBD1 call from TCRdb remains unchecked. Germline assignment: CDR1 LNHDA and CDR2 SQIVND (reference sequence). This CDR3 is built from 14 residues. The chain's CDR3 is CASSNRGPAYEQYF.

The V gene is TRBV7-9, the J gene TRBJ1-1. From germline, CDR1 is SEHNR and CDR2 FQNEAQ (reference sequence). This CDR3 has 13 residues. The CDR3 protein is CASSPAGFTEAFF.

The rearrangement links TRBV7-9 to TRBJ2-3; the TRBD1 assignment by TCRdb is unverifiable without DNA. The length of the CDR3 is 14 residues. Germline V CDR1 and CDR2: SEHNR, FQNEAQ (reference sequence). CDR3 loop: CASSLPPPSDTQYF.

The chain combines TRBV28 with TRBJ2-7. The CDR3 has 14 amino acids. Germline V CDR1 and CDR2: MDHEN, SYDVKM. The CDR3 sequence is CASSFSLATYEQYF.

The chain combines TRBV11-1 with TRBJ2-1. CDR1 SGHAT and CDR2 FQDESV come from the germline V gene (reference sequence). The CDR3 has 11 residues. The CDR3 region is CASRDLGEQFF.

The chain has TRBV7-9 and TRBJ2-7; the D call of TRBD1 rests on TCRdb alone, since no DNA is present to check it. The CDR3 contains 16 residues. Germline V gives CDR1 SEHNR, CDR2 FQNEAQ (reference sequence). The CDR3 protein is CASSPTGALSSYEQYF.

The chain links TRBV12-3 or TRBV12-4 to TRBJ1-2. The CDR3 is made up of 15 amino acids. The CDR3 reads CASTQQEPSFYGYTF.

The chain joins TRBV25-1 to TRBJ2-1; TCRdb reports TRBD1, a call that lacks DNA to check it against. The CDR3 is 13 amino acids. CDR1 is MGHDK and CDR2 is SYGVNS in the germline V gene. CDR3 amino acids: CASSGNRDNEQFF.

This chain uses TRBV7-2 with TRBJ2-3; there is no DNA to check the TCRdb D call of TRBD1. The CDR3 is 16 residues long. From germline, CDR1 is SGHTA and CDR2 FQGNSA. The CDR3: CASSLLGGGRTDTQYF.

This chain links TRBV21-1 with TRBJ2-1; TCRdb lists TRBD2, though no DNA is available to test this call. TRBV21-1 counts as a pseudogene. CDR3 length: 15 amino acids. The CDR3 reads CASSSSGGLYNEQFF.

The chain couples TRBV5-5 to TRBJ2-3; TCRdb calls TRBD2, which cannot be checked without DNA. Germline V gene sequence: CDR1 SGHKS, CDR2 YYEKEE (reference sequence). The CDR3 covers 16 residues. The CDR3 loop reads CASSPEVRGGADTQYF.

This rearrangement joins TRBV27 to TRBJ1-2; TCRdb reports TRBD1, a call that lacks DNA to check it against. The length of the CDR3 is 14 residues. Germline V gene lookup returns CDR1 MNHEY and CDR2 SMNVEV (reference sequence). CDR3 in amino acids: CASSLWSGAYGYTF.

The chain carries TRBV20-1 and TRBJ2-3; with no DNA, the TCRdb D assignment of TRBD1 cannot be verified. Germline CDR1 and CDR2: DFQATT and SNEGSKA (reference sequence). This CDR3 comprises 17 residues. This CDR3 is CSARDLEGGLSTDTQYF.

The chain joins TRBV9 to TRBJ2-1. This CDR3 is 13 amino acids long. CDR1 is SGDLS and CDR2 is YYNGEE in the germline V gene. CDR3 protein: CASSVVSANEQFF.

The V gene is TRBV20-1, the J gene TRBJ2-5; TCRdb calls TRBD1, which cannot be checked without DNA. The CDR3 runs 14 residues. In germline, CDR1 is DFQATT, CDR2 SNEGSKA (reference sequence). CDR3 residues: CSAREPGGQETQYF.

The chain is built from TRBV12-5 and TRBJ2-1; the D gene TCRdb calls, TRBD1, cannot be checked with no DNA. The CDR3 has 13 amino acids. Germline-derived CDR1 and CDR2 are LGHNT and FRNRAP. CDR3 residues: CASGLEGDNEQFF.

The V call is TRBV14, the J call TRBJ2-3; there is no DNA to check the TCRdb D call of TRBD1. Looked up from germline, CDR1 is SGHDN and CDR2 is FVKESK. The CDR3 loop spans 15 amino acids. The CDR3 region is CASRSGGFSTDTQYF. Full variable domain (missing parts from reference TRBV14 and TRBJ2-3): EAGVTQFPSHSVIEKGQTVTLRCDPISGHDNLYWYRRVMGKEIKFLLHFVKESKQDESGMPNNRFLAERTGGTYSTLKVQPAELEDSGVYFCASRSGGFSTDTQYFGPGTRLTVL.

This chain links TRBV28 with TRBJ2-7; TCRdb gives TRBD1 as the D gene, but with no DNA this cannot be confirmed. This CDR3 has 14 amino acids. CDR1 and CDR2 (germline): MDHEN, SYDVKM. The CDR3 here is CASSAPGSSYEQYF.

The chain couples TRBV29-1 to TRBJ2-7; TCRdb returns TRBD1, unconfirmable since there is no DNA. The CDR3 is 13 amino acids. Germline V gene lookup returns CDR1 SQVTM and CDR2 ANQGSEA. CDR3 sequence reads: CSVGDRDSYEQYF.

The chain employs TRBV7-3 and TRBJ2-7; there is no DNA to check the TCRdb D call of TRBD2. The germline CDR1 and CDR2 sequences are SGHTA and FQGTGA. This CDR3 contains 13 residues. CDR3 region: CASSSLPGLEQYF.